This is a list of T cell receptor beta chains from one sample in a study of CD8 T cells in ankylosing spondylitis. TCRdb redid the calling of the 5' RACE reads with MiXCR, one entry per CDR3 protein. This sample has 350,000 or so distinct CDR3 sequences, with about 9.9% found just once. Sequences were obtained from blood, either unsorted or a sorted T cell fraction (not recorded which). The receptors come from a female donor with ankylosing spondylitis or in good health (not recorded which). CDR3s include the opening cysteine and the closing phenylalanine or tryptophan. A D gene is named only where the DNA matches it firmly. Size is stated for part of the rows, as once, few or many counts, or as a class when the clone is expanded.

CDR3: CSAIRGLNTEAFF
DNA: TGCAGTGCTATCCGGGGATTGAACACTGAAGCTTTCTTT
D: NA
V: TRBV20-1
J: TRBJ1-1
size: many

CDR3: CSAPAQGRNEQFF
DNA: TGCAGTGCCCCCGCCCAGGGTCGGAATGAGCAGTTCTTC
D: NA
V: TRBV20-1
J: TRBJ2-1
size: many

CDR3: CASSERLAGRFF
DNA: TGCGCCAGCAGTGAGCGATTAGCGGGACGGTTTTTT
D: TRBD2
V: TRBV10-2
J: TRBJ2-2
size: many

CDR3: CAAQSLLAGNTGELFF
DNA: TGTGCCGCCCAATCTCTACTAGCGGGGAACACCGGGGAGCTGTTTTTT
D: TRBD2
V: TRBV10-3
J: TRBJ2-2
size: many

CDR3: CAWSRTGPYGYTF
DNA: TGTGCCTGGAGTCGAACAGGGCCCTATGGCTACACCTTC
D: NA
V: TRBV30
J: TRBJ1-2
size: few

CDR3: CASSIETSGRALNEQFF
DNA: TGTGCCAGTAGTATAGAAACTAGCGGGAGGGCCTTAAATGAGCAGTTCTTC
D: TRBD2
V: TRBV19
J: TRBJ2-1
size: few

CDR3: CATHSQGTGVNEQFF
DNA: TGTGCCACCCATAGCCAAGGGACAGGGGTAAATGAGCAGTTCTTC
D: TRBD1
V: TRBV18
J: TRBJ2-1
size: NA

CDR3: CASSQGQEDSYEQYF
DNA: TGTGCCAGCAGCCAAGGGCAAGAAGACTCCTACGAGCAGTACTTC
D: NA
V: TRBV14
J: TRBJ2-7
size: NA

CDR3: CASSDSGGANQPQHF
DNA: TGTGCCAGCAGTGACTCGGGGGGCGCGAATCAGCCCCAGCATTTT
D: NA
V: TRBV28
J: TRBJ1-5
size: NA

CDR3: CASSPPGLKSTDTQYF
DNA: TGTGCCAGCAGTCCCCCAGGACTTAAGAGCACAGATACGCAGTATTTT
D: NA
V: TRBV27
J: TRBJ2-3
size: many

CDR3: CSVQAGAYTDTQYF
DNA: TGCAGTGTCCAGGCGGGGGCCTACACAGATACGCAGTATTTT
D: NA
V: TRBV20-1
J: TRBJ2-3
size: NA

CDR3: CASSRRAQPTDTQYF
DNA: TGTGCCAGCAGCAGACGGGCTCAACCCACAGATACGCAGTATTTT
D: NA
V: TRBV9
J: TRBJ2-3
size: many

CDR3: CASSLGVGTTTNYGYTF
DNA: TGTGCCAGCAGCTTGGGGGTAGGAACTACAACTAACTATGGCTACACCTTC
D: NA
V: TRBV5-5
J: TRBJ1-2
size: many

CDR3: CASSLAGGRAGDTQYF
DNA: TGTGCCAGCAGTTTAGCAGGCGGGAGGGCCGGAGATACGCAGTATTTT
D: TRBD2
V: TRBV12-3/TRBV12-4
J: TRBJ2-3
size: few

CDR3: CSARARQGFDQPQHF
DNA: TGCAGTGCTAGAGCAAGACAGGGGTTTGATCAGCCCCAGCATTTT
D: TRBD1
V: TRBV20-1
J: TRBJ1-5
size: many

CDR3: CSVEGGGTGFNEQFF
DNA: TGCAGCGTGGAGGGGGGTGGGACAGGTTTCAATGAGCAGTTCTTC
D: TRBD1
V: TRBV29-1
J: TRBJ2-1
size: NA

CDR3: CASRPYGLPPGTDTQYF
DNA: TGTGCCAGCAGGCCATATGGACTACCCCCAGGCACAGATACGCAGTATTTT
D: NA
V: TRBV7-9
J: TRBJ2-3
size: many

CDR3: CASRQGANQPQHF
DNA: TGCGCCAGCAGACAGGGGGCGAATCAGCCCCAGCATTTT
D: TRBD1
V: TRBV5-1
J: TRBJ1-5
size: many

CDR3: CASSTGPYNEQFF
DNA: TGCGCCAGCAGCACGGGCCCCTACAATGAGCAGTTCTTC
D: NA
V: TRBV5-1
J: TRBJ2-1
size: NA

CDR3: CSARDGARGYGYTF
DNA: TGCAGTGCTAGAGATGGGGCCCGGGGCTATGGCTACACCTTC
D: NA
V: TRBV20-1
J: TRBJ1-2
size: many

CDR3: CSPYGDRGFEQYF
DNA: TGCAGTCCTTATGGGGACAGGGGTTTCGAGCAGTACTTC
D: TRBD1
V: TRBV20-1
J: TRBJ2-7
size: few

CDR3: CAIKDRVTGEQYF
DNA: TGTGCCATCAAGGACAGGGTTACAGGCGAGCAGTACTTC
D: TRBD1
V: TRBV10-3
J: TRBJ2-7
size: many

CDR3: CASSSLDRGYEKLFF
DNA: TGTGCCAGCAGCTCCCTGGACAGGGGCTATGAAAAACTGTTTTTT
D: TRBD1
V: TRBV7-9
J: TRBJ1-4
size: NA

CDR3: CASSLVFGTGAGGEQFF
DNA: TGCGCCAGCAGCTTGGTATTTGGTACAGGCGCAGGGGGTGAGCAGTTCTTC
D: TRBD1
V: TRBV5-1
J: TRBJ2-1
size: NA

CDR3: CASMGTSGVLGTQYF
DNA: TGTGCCAGTATGGGGACTAGCGGGGTTTTGGGGACGCAGTATTTT
D: TRBD2
V: TRBV19
J: TRBJ2-3
size: NA

CDR3: CASSRESSYNEQFF
DNA: TGCGCCAGCTCCCGGGAGAGCTCCTACAATGAGCAGTTCTTC
D: NA
V: TRBV5-1
J: TRBJ2-1
size: many

CDR3: CASSIPGESDTQYF
DNA: TGTGCCAGCAGTATCCCGGGGGAGTCAGATACGCAGTATTTT
D: NA
V: TRBV27
J: TRBJ2-3
size: many

CDR3: CAISESLGARTFSYGYTF
DNA: TGTGCCATCAGTGAGTCGTTAGGGGCGCGGACCTTTTCCTATGGCTACACCTTC
D: NA
V: TRBV10-3
J: TRBJ1-2
size: few

CDR3: CASSLGRDNYGYTF
DNA: TGCGCCAGCAGCTTGGGACGGGACAACTATGGCTACACCTTC
D: NA
V: TRBV5-1
J: TRBJ1-2
size: NA

CDR3: CSASTSGGPNEQFF
DNA: TGCAGTGCTAGTACTAGCGGGGGCCCTAATGAGCAGTTCTTC
D: TRBD2
V: TRBV20-1
J: TRBJ2-1
size: NA

CDR3: CASSRMTGGTDTQYF
DNA: TGTGCCAGCAGCCGGATGACAGGGGGCACAGATACGCAGTATTTT
D: TRBD1
V: TRBV4-2
J: TRBJ2-3
size: NA

CDR3: CASSLVGDEQYF
DNA: TGTGCCAGCAGCTTAGTGGGCGACGAGCAGTACTTC
D: NA
V: TRBV7-2
J: TRBJ2-7
size: many

CDR3: CASSPRAQITDTQYF
DNA: TGCGCCAGCAGCCCCCGGGCCCAAATTACAGATACGCAGTATTTT
D: NA
V: TRBV5-1
J: TRBJ2-3
size: few

CDR3: CATEAPYLPYEQYF
DNA: TGTGCCACCGAAGCCCCGTATCTTCCCTACGAGCAGTACTTC
D: NA
V: TRBV3-1
J: TRBJ2-7
size: few

CDR3: CASSQVGGRSSDTQYF
DNA: TGTGCCAGCAGCCAAGTAGGCGGGAGGAGCAGCGATACGCAGTATTTT
D: TRBD2
V: TRBV4-2
J: TRBJ2-3
size: NA

CDR3: CASSTGGQGVSGANVLTF
DNA: TGCGCCAGCAGCACAGGCGGACAAGGAGTCTCTGGGGCCAACGTCCTGACTTTC
D: NA
V: TRBV5-1
J: TRBJ2-6
size: NA

CDR3: CASSDIGRGNQPQHF
DNA: TGTGCCAGCAGCGATATCGGGAGGGGCAATCAGCCCCAGCATTTT
D: NA
V: TRBV28
J: TRBJ1-5
size: many

CDR3: CSTLVGPNSNQPQHF
DNA: TGCAGCACCCTAGTAGGACCAAATAGCAATCAGCCCCAGCATTTT
D: NA
V: TRBV20-1
J: TRBJ1-5
size: many

CDR3: CASSQEAGLPKNIQYF
DNA: TGCGCCAGCAGCCAAGAGGCGGGGTTGCCCAAAAACATTCAGTACTTC
D: NA
V: TRBV4-1
J: TRBJ2-4
size: many

CDR3: CASITGGVSTDTQYF
DNA: TGTGCCAGCATTACGGGGGGCGTTAGCACAGATACGCAGTATTTT
D: NA
V: TRBV28
J: TRBJ2-3
size: many

CDR3: CASSGQGRNTIYF
DNA: TGTGCCAGCAGTGGACAGGGGCGAAACACCATATATTTT
D: TRBD1
V: TRBV27
J: TRBJ1-3
size: many

CDR3: CASSLGSNEQFF
DNA: TGTGCCAGCAGCTTAGGGTCTAATGAGCAGTTCTTC
D: NA
V: TRBV7-9
J: TRBJ2-1
size: many

CDR3: CASRGHKNTEAFF
DNA: TGTGCCAGTAGAGGACACAAGAACACTGAAGCTTTCTTT
D: NA
V: TRBV11-2
J: TRBJ1-1
size: NA

CDR3: CSAKRNLNTEAFF
DNA: TGCAGTGCAAAGCGGAATCTGAACACTGAAGCTTTCTTT
D: NA
V: TRBV20-1
J: TRBJ1-1
size: many

CDR3: CASSYVAGQLNTEAFF
DNA: TGTGCCAGCAGTTACGTAGCTGGACAGCTGAACACTGAAGCTTTCTTT
D: NA
V: TRBV6-5
J: TRBJ1-1
size: few